This TCR beta chain was obtained from a study of vaccination effects on CD4 cells after COVID-19 (dated by TCRdb to between 2020 and 2023). With respect to the entire study: Two doses of either the BNT162b2 or the mRNA-1273 mRNA SARS-CoV-2 vaccine were administered to participants. SARS-CoV-2 spike-specific CD4+ TCR repertoires were compared before and after mRNA vaccination in COVID-19 convalescent patients and in infection-naive vaccine recipients. Altogether, roughly 10 COVID-19 convalescent patients and a few SARS-CoV-2-naive healthy vaccine recipients made up the full study. Cultures from other donors in the study were sequenced using the Oncomine TCR Beta short-read assay on an Illumina iSeq 100. What the authors observed across the whole study: In healthy vaccine recipients, vaccine-induced clones were almost all SARS-CoV-2 mono-reactive, with only 1 of 255 being cross-reactive with common cold coronaviruses. At late post-vaccination timepoints, both infection-induced and vaccine-induced clones showed marked clonal contraction, consistent with waning T cell responses. Only a small number of convalescent patients were included, and no early post-infection timepoints were available, which limited the study.

The ViraFEST assay stimulated PBMC with viral peptide pools and then used TCR sequencing to identify antigen-specific CD4+ T cell clonotypes by expansion. After around ten days of culture, CD4+ T cells were isolated with the EasySep CD4+ T cell isolation kit. Healthy vaccine recipients had no prior SARS-CoV-2 infection, confirmed by negative nucleocapsid antibodies before and after vaccination. Some 2.2 million PBMC per well were cultured in IMDM with about 4.6% human AB serum, 7.5 to 10 IU/ml IL-2 and gentamicin, plus 10 ug/ml peptides. On days 3 and 7, half of the culture medium was replaced with fresh IL-2-containing medium. Each peptide stimulation condition was cultured in triplicate wells unless otherwise noted. Using Ficoll-Paque Plus gradient centrifugation, PBMC were separated from whole blood and then either used fresh or cryopreserved at -140C. The overlapping peptide pools covered the spike proteins of SARS-CoV-2 and of the common cold coronaviruses HCoV-NL63, HCoV-OC43 and HCoV-229E. Genomic DNA was extracted from cultured CD4+ T cells with the QIAamp micro DNA kit.

Worth noting for this clone: The antigen it recognizes is unknown. Base-call qualities are not available, and no considerably larger clone is one nucleotide away.

The germline V gene (reference sequence) provides CDR1 LNHDA and CDR2 SQIVND. V and J lose 5 bases and 2 bases, and a span of 12 bases separates them. The CDR3 goes from the cysteine to the phenylalanine over 14 residues. Only the CDR3 DNA is retained, 42 bases long and in frame from the first base. The library was made by the immunoSEQ multiplex PCR assay. DNA from the cultured and isolated CD4+ T cells underwent TCR beta CDR3 sequencing. Per the original workflow: Non-productive TCR sequences were removed and reads were trimmed to the CDR3 region, keeping CDR3s of at least 7 amino acids. The MANAFEST web app was used to identify antigen-specific clonotypes by comparing expansion in peptide wells with expansion in reference cultures. To be called positive, a clone needed expansion at FDR<0.05 compared with the reference and with all other wells, an odds ratio greater than 5, and a frequency greater than 0.1% in two replicate wells. A clonotype was called cross-reactive if it was significantly expanded both in SARS-CoV-2 spike wells and in at least one common cold coronavirus spike condition. CDR3 similarity was assessed by Levenshtein distance using the stringdist R package, and unrooted trees were constructed with ape in R 3.6.1. In its TCRdb copy, this immuneACCESS table keeps in-frame sequences only and misses some clones. Where compared with another copy, unresolved V genes explain less than half of these, and the others have no known cause. The V and J calls and clone size come from that table; D and trimming were worked out from the DNA. The sample data list about 14,000 clones, and 76% of these were observed just once. The top ten clones comprise about 26% of the sample.

Recombination linked TRBV19 to TRBJ1-1; a tentative D call is TRBD1 (5 bases match). This specimen was CD4+ T cells from PBMCs cultured with HCoV-229E spike peptides, taken before COVID-19 vaccination. Taken with the paper, the label for cell subset or site translates to: HCoV-229E spike overlapping peptide pool stimulation. This TCR derives from a human donor who received a COVID-19 vaccine. The DNA sequence is given as TGTGCCAGTAGTTTCTCAGGGCCCAACACTGAAGCTTTCTTT. Its coded protein is CASSFSGPNTEAFF.